What follows are 23 T cell receptor beta chains derived from one specimen sequenced in a study of shared clonotypes between healthy human individuals. The protocol was immunoSEQ multiplex PCR, while the TCRdb copy is restricted to in-frame clones and leaves out a portion. The data contain about 680,000 clones, 74% of them singletons. The sample was memory CD4+ T cells sorted from blood. The subset here: CD45RA-negative fraction. The receptors shown here come from a woman aged 25-40 years in good health.

This chain connects TRBV5-1 to TRBJ1-1; tentatively, D is TRBD1 (6 bases). This CDR3 has 16 residues. Trimming stripped 0 bases from V and 5 bases from J, with 17 bases between. Germline V gives CDR1 SGHRS, CDR2 YFSETQ. The CDR3: CASSLAYGGQGTEAFF. Written as DNA, the CDR3 is TGCGCCAGCAGCTTGGCCTACGGGGGCCAGGGGACTGAAGCTTTCTTT.

The rearrangement joins TRBV27 to TRBJ2-5; D is unclear. Trimming left V 2 bases short and J 7 bases short, with 14 bases between. The germline CDR1 and CDR2 sequences are MNHEY and SMNVEV (reference sequence). CDR3 length equals 14 residues. CDR3 in amino acids: CASSLRTEPTTQYF. CDR3 DNA sequence: TGTGCCAGCAGTTTAAGGACGGAACCCACGACCCAGTACTTC.

CDR3 amino acids: CASSFTGTGTNIQYF. Written as DNA, the CDR3 is TGTGCCAGCAGTTTTACCGGGACAGGGACAAACATTCAGTACTTC. The genes are TRBV27 and TRBJ2-4, with 9 bases that match TRBD1. The CDR3 has 15 amino acids. The V segment lost 3 bases and the J segment 6 bases; nucleotides outside the gene matches: 6. Germline values: CDR1 MNHEY, CDR2 SMNVEV (reference sequence).

The chain is built from TRBV7-3 and TRBJ2-1, with D possibly TRBD2 on 6 matching bases. V was trimmed by 2 bases and J by 8 bases, leaving 22 bases between them. Germline V lookup: CDR1 SGHTA, CDR2 FQGTGA. The CDR3 length is 17 residues. The CDR3, as DNA: TGTGCCAGCAGCTTAGCGGGGTACTACGAGCCACAGCATGAGCAGTTCTTC. This sequence encodes CASSLAGYYEPQHEQFF. The full variable domain, rest sourced from reference TRBV7-3 and TRBJ2-1, is GAGVSQTPSNKVTEKGKYVELRCDPISGHTALYWYRQSLGQGPEFLIYFQGTGAADDSGLPNDRFFAVRPEGSVSTLKIQRTERGDSAVYLCASSLAGYYEPQHEQFFGPGTRLTVL.

The chain recombines TRBV7-2 with TRBJ1-2, with TRBD1 matching over 8 bases. V was clipped by 4 bases and J by 8 bases; unmatched bases: 9. Germline V lookup: CDR1 SGHTA, CDR2 FQGNSA. This CDR3 is 14 amino acids long. The CDR3, as DNA: TGTGCCAGCAGCTCGGATGTCAGGGGGCGCGGCTACACCTTC. It translates to CASSSDVRGRGYTF.

The rearrangement links TRBV15 to TRBJ2-2; 9 nucleotides align to TRBD2. The CDR3 is 17 residues long. The germline V gene encodes CDR1 LNHNV and CDR2 YYDKDF (reference sequence). Trimming took 0 bases from V and 6 from J; bases not matched to a gene: 8. CDR3 DNA sequence: TGTGCCACCAGCAGAGATGGTCCTCTAGCGGGATCCGGGGAGCTGTTTTTT. It codes for CATSRDGPLAGSGELFF.

This clone was counted ten times or more. The V and J genes are TRBV30 and TRBJ2-3; 9 bases line up with TRBD1. Germline CDR1 reads GTSNPN; CDR2 reads SVGIG (reference sequence). The CDR3 has 15 residues. Trimming cost V 0 bases and J 6 bases; bases outside gene matches: 7. CDR3 in DNA: TGTGCCTGGAGTGTTAGGGGACAGGGAGCCGATACGCAGTATTTT. This codes for CAWSVRGQGADTQYF.

The rearrangement uses TRBV28 and TRBJ1-2, with 9 positions matching TRBD1. Trimming cost V 5 bases and J 8 bases; bases outside gene matches: 6. Germline V gene sequence: CDR1 MDHEN, CDR2 SYDVKM. The CDR3 length is 13 residues. The CDR3 DNA is TGTGCCAGCAGTCCACAGGGGGCAGGAGGCTACACCTTC. It yields the protein CASSPQGAGGYTF.

The chain is built from TRBV28 and TRBJ1-1, with TRBD1 identical over 7 bases. The J segment lost 5 bases and the V segment lost 8 bases, leaving 11 bases of the junction unmatched. From germline, CDR1 is MDHEN and CDR2 SYDVKM. This CDR3 comprises 14 residues. The CDR3 coding sequence is TGTGCCAGCTGGGCCCGACAGGGCGGGACTGAAGCTTTCTTT. As protein: CASWARQGGTEAFF.

The chain recombines TRBV11-2 with TRBJ1-1; no clear D. There are 15 residues in the CDR3. CDR1 and CDR2 from the germline V gene are SGHAT and FQNNGV. V was shortened by 1 base and J by 6 bases, with 15 bases between the two germline ends. This chain's CDR3 is CASSLGGGPLAEAFF. The CDR3 DNA reads as TGTGCCAGCAGCTTAGGGGGTGGGCCTCTAGCTGAAGCTTTCTTT.

This clone appeared many times. The V gene is TRBV7-9, the J gene TRBJ1-1; unclear D gene. Trimming left V 2 bases short and J 1 base short, with 5 bases between. CDR1 is SEHNR, CDR2 FQNEAQ, per germline (reference sequence). This CDR3 region has 13 residues. The CDR3 region is CASSLTRNTEAFF. DNA for the CDR3: TGTGCCAGCAGCTTAACACGGAACACTGAAGCTTTCTTT.

The CDR3 is CASSLNSATETQYF. CDR3 DNA sequence: TGTGCCAGCAGCTTAAACTCTGCAACGGAGACCCAGTACTTC. This chain joins TRBV11-2 and TRBJ2-5; D gene unclear. Trimming took 2 bases from V and 5 from J, leaving 12 bases between them. Germline lookup yields CDR1 SGHAT and CDR2 FQNNGV. The length of the CDR3 is 14 residues. The whole variable domain, filled in from reference TRBV11-2 and TRBJ2-5, reads EAGVAQSPRYKIIEKRQSVAFWCNPISGHATLYWYQQILGQGPKLLIQFQNNGVVDDSQLPKDRFSAERLKGVDSTLKIQPAKLEDSAVYLCASSLNSATETQYFGPGTRLLVL.

This clone was detected once. The CDR3 nucleotides are TGTGCCAGTAGTATTATTGGTTTGTCCTACAATGAGCAGTTCTTC. Translating it yields CASSIIGLSYNEQFF. This chain connects TRBV19 to TRBJ2-1, with D unclear. V was trimmed by 3 bases and J by 1 base, leaving 10 bases between them. Germline-derived CDR1 and CDR2 are LNHDA and SQIVND (reference sequence). The CDR3 runs 15 residues.

The chain uses TRBV25-1 and TRBJ2-5; D gene uncertain. The CDR3 spans 13 residues. V was trimmed by 5 bases and J by 0 bases, leaving 7 bases between them. Looked up from germline, CDR1 is MGHDK and CDR2 is SYGVNS. DNA of the CDR3: TGTGCCAGCAGTCAGCTATACCAAGAGACCCAGTACTTC. Translated, it gives CASSQLYQETQYF. The complete variable domain, with remaining parts taken from reference TRBV25-1 and TRBJ2-5, reads EADIYQTPRYLVIGTGKKITLECSQTMGHDKMYWYQQDPGMELHLIHYSYGVNSTEKGDLSSESTVSRIRTEHFPLTLESARPSHTSQYLCASSQLYQETQYFGPGTRLLVL.

A word on this clone: This CDR3 is also generated by other DNA sequences in the sample. V is TRBV29-1 and J is TRBJ1-4; D remains ambiguous. Germline CDR1 and CDR2: SQVTM and ANQGSEA. Trimming shortened V by 5 bases and J by 5 bases, and 9 bases separated the two germline ends. This CDR3 is built from 12 residues. CDR3 sequence: CSVRGANEKLFF. The CDR3 nucleotides read TGCAGCGTTCGGGGTGCGAATGAAAAACTGTTTTTT.

The J gene is TRBJ1-5, the V gene TRBV11-2; 8 bases map to TRBD1. Germline V gives CDR1 SGHAT, CDR2 FQNNGV. CDR3 length: 15 amino acids. V trimming: 3 bases; J trimming: 5 bases; junction bases outside the gene matches: 6. The CDR3 sequence: CASSFGQGGDQPQHF. The CDR3 bases are TGTGCCAGCAGCTTCGGACAGGGAGGGGATCAGCCCCAGCATTTT.

The CDR3 DNA is TGCGCCGTTTCTCGACAGTTCAATCAGCCCCAGCATTTT. It translates to CAVSRQFNQPQHF. The J gene is TRBJ1-5, the V gene TRBV10-2, with a tentative D call TRBD1 (5 bases). This CDR3 is built from 13 residues. Germline V CDR1 and CDR2: WSHSY, SAAADI. V was cut by 11 bases and J by 3 bases, with 14 bases left in between.

This chain connects TRBV6-5 to TRBJ2-1, with TRBD2 matching 10 bases. From germline, CDR1 is MNHEY and CDR2 SVGAGI. This CDR3 contains 14 residues. V lost 6 bases, J lost 10 bases, and 9 bases stayed unmatched. CDR3 in DNA: TGTGCCAGCAGGACCGGGACTAGCGTAGGGGAGCAGTTCTTC. Encoded protein: CASRTGTSVGEQFF.

This clone was detected once. The chain combines TRBV2 with TRBJ1-4, with 7 bases that match TRBD1. The CDR3 is 15 residues long. Trimming took 1 base from V and 8 from J; bases not matched to a gene: 7. CDR1 is SNHLY and CDR2 is FYNNEI in the germline V gene. Here the CDR3 DNA reads TGTGCCAGCAGTGAAGATAGGGGGCGATGGGAAAAACTGTTTTTT. As protein: CASSEDRGRWEKLFF.

With respect to this clone: This sample includes further DNA sequences coding for the same CDR3. The chain combines TRBV5-4 with TRBJ2-5, with D perhaps assigned TRBD1 or TRBD2 (5 bases each). V gave up 4 bases and J gave up 5 bases, with 9 bases separating them. This CDR3 contains 12 residues. Germline values: CDR1 SGHNT, CDR2 YYREEE (reference sequence). CDR3 protein: CASSRDEETQYF. For the CDR3, the DNA is TGTGCCAGCAGCAGGGACGAGGAGACCCAGTACTTC.

J is TRBJ2-7 and V is TRBV6-6, with 10 bases lining up with TRBD1. This CDR3 is 15 amino acids long. The V gene's germline CDR1 is MNHNY and CDR2 SVGAGI (reference sequence). J was trimmed by 5 bases and V by 4 bases; bases with no gene match: 8. In nucleotides, the CDR3 is TGTGCCAGCAGTTCCTTGACAGGGGGCGTGAACGAGCAGTACTTC. Its translation is CASSSLTGGVNEQYF.

This chain connects TRBV2 to TRBJ2-3; 11 bases match TRBD2. V lost 6 bases and J lost 4; bases outside the gene matches: 6. CDR1 and CDR2 (germline): SNHLY, FYNNEI. The CDR3 is 15 amino acids. The CDR3 DNA reads TGTGCCAGCAGGAAACTAGCGGGAGTATCAGATACGCAGTATTTT. Amino acids: CASRKLAGVSDTQYF.

The chain links TRBV7-8 to TRBJ1-4; TRBD1 agrees at 8 bases. CDR1 and CDR2 (germline): SGHVS, FQNEAQ. J was trimmed by 7 bases and V by 5 bases; bases with no gene match: 6. This CDR3 has 14 amino acids. CDR3 sequence reads: CASSLRDRSEKLFF. For the CDR3, the DNA is TGTGCCAGCAGCCTCCGGGACAGGTCTGAAAAACTGTTTTTT. The entire variable domain, with the rest obtained from reference TRBV7-8 and TRBJ1-4, is as follows: GAGVSQSPRYKVAKRGQDVALRCDPISGHVSLFWYQQALGQGPEFLTYFQNEAQLDKSGLPSDRFFAERPEGSVSTLKIQRTQQEDSAVYLCASSLRDRSEKLFFGSGTQLSVL.